This T cell receptor (beta chain) is from a study of blood T cell repertoires in COVID-19. For the study at large: PBMCs, B-cell-depleted T cells, or T cells were the source of the cDNA or gDNA that made up the material.

Under the authors' procedure: Estimated nucleated cell counts came from reference gene primer amplification. Assay used: immunoSEQ multiplex PCR; TCRdb lists only in-frame clones, some missing. From that table come the V and J calls and clone size; the DNA was used to work out D and trimming. Seen here are some 150,000 clones, more than 80% observed once, and the top ten hold 7.5% to 9.5%. Source material: peripheral blood. This receptor was obtained from a human donor with acute or convalescent COVID-19. The donor label of this sample is uncertain.

The CDR3 coding sequence is TGTGCCAGCAGTGAAGCAGGCAGGAAAAATGGCTACACCTTC. Amino acid sequence: CASSEAGRKNGYTF. The V call is TRBV6-1, the J call TRBJ1-2; D unclear. Trimming left V 0 bases short and J 6 bases short, with 11 bases between. The germline V gene has CDR1 MNHNS and CDR2 SASEGT. This CDR3 is built from 14 residues.